A single sample is the source of the 11 T cell receptor beta chains below, sequenced in a study of identical twins. MiXCR, run by TCRdb on the 5' RACE reads, gives a single entry per CDR3 protein. The table records under 300,000 distinct CDR3 sequences, more than 13% of them present only once. Sequences were obtained from memory (CD45RO+) T cells sorted from blood. These receptors originate from a woman under 30 in good health.

This sequence joins TRBV6-5 and TRBJ2-3; 11 bases are shared with TRBD2. Trimming cost V 2 bases and J 12 bases; bases outside gene matches: 7. The germline gives CDR1 MNHEY, CDR2 SVGAGI. This CDR3 region has 14 residues. The CDR3 spells CASSYGLAGGLQYF. For the CDR3, the DNA is TGTGCCAGCAGTTACGGCCTAGCGGGGGGCCTTCAGTATTTT.

There are many counts of this clonotype. As DNA, the CDR3 is TGTGCCTCCCCGTTCGCGGGAGACCACAATGAGCAGTTCTTC. As protein: CASPFAGDHNEQFF. This chain connects TRBV30 to TRBJ2-1; 7 nucleotides match TRBD2. Germline loops: CDR1 GTSNPN, CDR2 SVGIG (reference sequence). The CDR3 is 14 amino acids. V shed 7 bases and J 5 bases; nucleotides not matched to a gene: 11.

The table lists this clonotype with many counts. This CDR3 reads CASSLGGGAYNEQFF. The DNA of the CDR3 is TGTGCCAGCAGTCTTGGGGGGGGAGCCTACAATGAGCAGTTCTTC. The chain couples TRBV2 to TRBJ2-1; 7 bases are shared with TRBD2. V gave up 5 bases and J gave up 2 bases; unmatched junction bases: 6. From germline, CDR1 is SNHLY and CDR2 FYNNEI. CDR3 size: 15 residues.

This clonotype has only a few counts. The CDR3 region is CSAPLLEPNTGELFF. The CDR3 DNA sequence: TGCAGTGCTCCACTACTAGAACCGAACACCGGGGAGCTGTTTTTT. V and J are TRBV20-1 and TRBJ2-2; weak D call: TRBD2 (5 bases). V dropped 5 bases and J dropped 0 bases, with 13 bases sitting between them. Germline-derived CDR1 and CDR2 are DFQATT and SNEGSKA (reference sequence). There are 15 residues in the CDR3.

The CDR3 nucleotides are TGTGCCAGCAGTCCGCGACAGGGGCGGCACGAGCAGTACTTC. Translation gives CASSPRQGRHEQYF. The V and J genes are TRBV12-3 or TRBV12-4 and TRBJ2-7, with 8 positions matching TRBD1. Losses at the gene ends were 5 bases for V and 5 bases for J; bases not matched to a gene: 8. The CDR3 extends over 14 amino acids.

This chain uses TRBV5-1 with TRBJ1-1; no firm D call. Trimming removed 2 bases at V and 1 base at J, with 12 bases between. Per germline, CDR1 SGHRS and CDR2 YFSETQ. The CDR3 covers 15 residues. The CDR3 region is CASSLTVSPNTEAFF. The CDR3 DNA reads as TGCGCCAGCAGCTTAACAGTAAGCCCGAACACTGAAGCTTTCTTT.

The chain uses TRBV12-3 or TRBV12-4 and TRBJ1-1; TRBD1 agrees at 7 bases. After removal of 3 bases from V and 1 base from J, the junction contained 5 bases not matched to a gene. The CDR3 loop spans 15 amino acids. CDR3 protein: CASSLVRDRNTEAFF. As DNA, the CDR3 is TGTGCCAGCAGTTTGGTACGGGACAGGAACACTGAAGCTTTCTTT.

This clonotype was seen more than once but under ten times. V is TRBV14 and J is TRBJ2-7; D is undetermined. The CDR3 extends over 12 amino acids. Germline V gives CDR1 SGHDN, CDR2 FVKESK. V was cut by 3 bases and J by 3 bases, with 6 bases left in between. The CDR3 here is CASSHSVYEQYF. The CDR3 DNA reads as TGTGCCAGCAGCCACAGCGTCTACGAGCAGTACTTC.

The J gene is TRBJ2-1, the V gene TRBV10-3; TRBD2 aligns across 10 bases. CDR3 length: 11 amino acids. The V gene end was trimmed by 7 bases and the J gene end by 12 bases; junction bases not matched to a gene: 3. Per the germline V gene, CDR1 is ENHRY and CDR2 is SYGVKD. CDR3 bases: TGTGCCATCACTAGCGGGAGCTGGCAGTTCTTC. Translated: CAITSGSWQFF.

The chain employs TRBV2 and TRBJ1-5; TRBD1 might be the D (5 bases). Trimming removed 9 bases at V and 9 bases at J, with 18 bases between. Germline CDR1 SNHLY, CDR2 FYNNEI. The length of the CDR3 is 13 residues. The CDR3 DNA reads TGTGCCAGTGAGTCGGGGGGTACCGGGCCCCAGCATTTT. Translating gives CASESGGTGPQHF.

V gene TRBV6-5 combines with J gene TRBJ2-3; D gene unclear. Germline V lookup: CDR1 MNHEY, CDR2 SVGAGI. CDR3 length equals 14 residues. Trimming took off 3 bases at V and 2 bases at J, with 9 bases between the two ends. The CDR3: CASSYVGYTDTQYF. CDR3 coding DNA: TGTGCCAGCAGTTATGTGGGGTACACAGATACGCAGTATTTT.